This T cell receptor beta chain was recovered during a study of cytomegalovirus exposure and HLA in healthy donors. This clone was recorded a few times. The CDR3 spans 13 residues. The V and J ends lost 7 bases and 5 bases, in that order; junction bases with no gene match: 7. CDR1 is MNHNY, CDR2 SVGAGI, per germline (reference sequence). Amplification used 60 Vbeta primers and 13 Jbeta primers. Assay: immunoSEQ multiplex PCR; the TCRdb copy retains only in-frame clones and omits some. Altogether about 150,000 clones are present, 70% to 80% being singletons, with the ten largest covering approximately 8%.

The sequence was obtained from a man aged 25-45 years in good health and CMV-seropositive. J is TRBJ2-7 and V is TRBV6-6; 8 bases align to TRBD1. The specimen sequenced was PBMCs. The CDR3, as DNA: TGTGCCAGCAACGACAGGGGTAATAACGAGCAGTACTTC. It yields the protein CASNDRGNNEQYF.